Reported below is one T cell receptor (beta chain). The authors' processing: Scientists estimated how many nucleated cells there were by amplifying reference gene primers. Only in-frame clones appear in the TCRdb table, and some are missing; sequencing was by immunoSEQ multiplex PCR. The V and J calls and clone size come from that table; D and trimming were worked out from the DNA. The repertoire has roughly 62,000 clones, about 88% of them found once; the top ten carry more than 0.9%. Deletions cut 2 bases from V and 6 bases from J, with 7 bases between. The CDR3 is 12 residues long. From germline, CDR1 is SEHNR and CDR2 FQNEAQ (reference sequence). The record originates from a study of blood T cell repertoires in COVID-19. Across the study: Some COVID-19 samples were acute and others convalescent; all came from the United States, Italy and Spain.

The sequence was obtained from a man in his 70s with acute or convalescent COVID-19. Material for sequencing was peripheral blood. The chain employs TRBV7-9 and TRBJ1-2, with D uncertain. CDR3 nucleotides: TGTGCCAGCAGCTTAACGGAGGATGGCTACACCTTC. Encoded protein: CASSLTEDGYTF. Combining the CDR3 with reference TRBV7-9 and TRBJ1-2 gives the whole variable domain DTGVSQNPRHKITKRGQNVTFRCDPISEHNRLYWYRQTLGQGPEFLTYFQNEAQLEKSRLLSDRFSAERPKGSFSTLEIQRTEQGDSAMYLCASSLTEDGYTFGSGTRLTVV.